This T cell receptor (beta chain) was sequenced for a study of spatial heterogeneity in lung cancer. Turning to the study itself: Compared with alpha-chain sequences, beta-chain sequences were consistently detected in greater numbers.

Time point specified: sample taken at primary tumor resection. Whole RNA, isolated from tumor, nontumor lung or frozen PBMC, was sequenced without prior sorting. A total of fewer than 80 untreated early-stage non-small cell lung cancer patients served as donors. Unique molecular identifiers tagged every individual TCR cDNA molecule. TCRdb redid the calling of the 5' RACE reads with MiXCR, one entry per CDR3 protein. Among 40,000 to 55,000 distinct CDR3 sequences listed, around 7.1% were seen once. At least ten counts were recorded for this clonotype. V dropped 6 bases and J dropped 6; count of bases not matched to a gene: 4. The germline V gene has CDR1 MNHEY and CDR2 SVGEGT. There are 14 residues in the CDR3.

The source of this sequence is a female donor with early-stage non-small cell lung cancer. The chain uses TRBV6-2 or TRBV6-3 and TRBJ2-1, with 11 bases matching TRBD2. The sample was PBMCs, taken at surgery. CDR3 amino acids: CASSPTSGVNEQFF. CDR3 in DNA: TGTGCCAGCAGCCCGACTAGCGGGGTCAATGAGCAGTTCTTC.